This T cell receptor (beta chain) was observed in a study of regulatory T cells in long-lasting Graves disease. This clonotype was counted a few times. Researchers made TCR beta libraries by using iRepertoire HTBI primers and running Arm-PCR on CDR3 regions. TCRdb itself ran the multiplex PCR reads through MiXCR, one entry per CDR3 protein. The sample has approximately 350,000 distinct CDR3 sequences; about a sixth are singletons. Per the germline V gene, CDR1 is KGHSH and CDR2 is LQKENI. The V segment lost 6 bases and the J segment 7 bases; nucleotides outside the gene matches: 5. The length of the CDR3 is 14 residues. Time point denoted: newly diagnosed GD, antithyroid drugs for less than 3 months. PBMCs provided the RNA from which the TCR library was made. This sample also belongs to another study, concerning T cells in Graves' hyperthyroidism and ophthalmopathy. That investigation notes: Most thyroid clonotypes expanded above 0.001 were also detected in blood.

The specimen comprised peripheral blood mononuclear cells (PBMCs), sampled at new diagnosis, from a patient treated with antithyroid drugs. The sequence derives from a man aged 35-49 years with Graves disease. The chain combines TRBV18 with TRBJ1-6, with 8 bases that match TRBD1. The CDR3: CASSRTGQNSPLHF. The DNA of the CDR3 is TGTGCCAGCTCTAGGACAGGGCAGAATTCACCCCTCCACTTT.